This TCR beta chain was captured in a study of Ad26.COV2.S vaccination and SARS-CoV-2 variants. Findings and limits, study-wide: After vaccination, reports described spike-specific CD8+ and CD4+ T cell responses as showing substantial breadth.

Sequencing was performed with immunoSEQ multiplex PCR; in TCRdb, only in-frame clones are kept and a portion is missing. The sample holds roughly 400,000 clones, about 92% seen once. This clone was recorded only once. Its antigen is not known. Noted treatment: around 19 received Ad26.COV2.S at low or high dose, single or two shots; 5 received placebo; per-sample allocation not given. The investigators took samples on day 63 after the first vaccine or placebo injection. This receptor was taken from a person between 18 and 60 years old who received the Ad26.COV2.S COVID-19 vaccine or a placebo. The sample was peripheral blood, taken in a trial of Ad26.COV2.S vaccine versus placebo.

CDR3 sequence: CASSQGLGKNSYNSPLHF. The CDR3, as DNA: TGTGCCAGCAGCCAAGGATTGGGGAAAAACTCCTATAATTCACCCCTCCACTTT. The gene calls are TRBV14 and TRBJ1-6, with D uncertain. CDR1 and CDR2 from the germline V gene are SGHDN and FVKESK. This CDR3 has 18 amino acids. V lost 1 base, J lost 0 bases, and 13 bases lay in between.